These 26 T cell receptor beta chains share one sample of origin, sequenced in a study of T cell responses to AZD1222 COVID-19 vaccine. Measured with immunoSEQ multiplex PCR; TCRdb has only the in-frame clones, and not every one. The profile shows roughly 140,000 clones, about 93% of them singletons. The material sequenced was peripheral blood, taken on day 0 of MenACWY control vaccination. These receptors all come from an adult in good health.

The rearrangement joins TRBV28 to TRBJ1-3; 8 bases agree with TRBD1. This CDR3 has 15 amino acids. Unmatched junction bases numbered 9, after V lost 5 bases and J lost 6 bases. Per the germline V gene, CDR1 is MDHEN and CDR2 is SYDVKM. The CDR3 DNA reads TGTGCCAGCAGTACCGACAGGGGCATTTCAAACACCATATATTTT. It translates to CASSTDRGISNTIYF.

V is TRBV28 and J is TRBJ2-4; 9 nucleotides agree with TRBD2. Losses at the gene ends were 5 bases for V and 4 bases for J; bases not matched to a gene: 9. The CDR3 runs to 16 residues. Germline V gene lookup returns CDR1 MDHEN and CDR2 SYDVKM. CDR3 sequence reads: CASSPPRLAVKNIQYF. In DNA form, the CDR3 reads TGTGCCAGCAGTCCCCCCCGACTAGCGGTTAAAAACATTCAGTACTTC.

The V and J genes are TRBV7-2 and TRBJ2-7; D gene uncertain. V was shortened by 5 bases and J by 1 base, with 9 bases between the two germline ends. This CDR3 is built from 13 residues. The germline gives CDR1 SGHTA, CDR2 FQGNSA. The CDR3 nucleotides read TGTGCCAGCAGCGGCAAGGTTTCCTACGAGCAGTACTTC. It specifies CASSGKVSYEQYF.

The chain employs TRBV11-3 and TRBJ2-1; the D gene is possibly TRBD2 (6 bases). The V gene lost 0 bases and the J gene lost 7 bases, with 13 bases spanning the gap. This CDR3 contains 15 residues. Germline CDR1 SGHNT, CDR2 YENEEA. The CDR3 protein is CASSLEGGRRNEQFF. In DNA form, the CDR3 reads TGTGCCAGCAGCTTAGAGGGAGGCCGGAGGAATGAGCAGTTCTTC.

The chain carries TRBV30 and TRBJ1-2; weak D call: TRBD1 (6 bases). CDR1 and CDR2 (germline): GTSNPN, SVGIG (reference sequence). V lost 4 bases to trimming and J lost 5 bases, with 14 bases between them. The CDR3 runs 13 residues. The CDR3 DNA sequence: TGTGCCTGGACTGCCGGGGGGGCGTATGGCTACACCTTC. This codes for CAWTAGGAYGYTF.

This chain connects TRBV7-3 to TRBJ2-2, with D perhaps matching TRBD1 or TRBD2 (5 bases each). The CDR3 contains 16 residues. Per germline, CDR1 SGHTA and CDR2 FQGTGA. V was shortened by 2 bases and J by 7 bases, with 17 bases between the two germline ends. The CDR3 coding sequence is TGTGCCAGCAGCTTATATGGGACCGGATCCATCGGGGAGCTGTTTTTT. Amino acid sequence: CASSLYGTGSIGELFF.

The genes are TRBV19 and TRBJ2-7; D possibly matches TRBD1 or TRBD2 (6 bases each). The CDR3 runs 14 residues. CDR1 is LNHDA and CDR2 is SQIVND in the germline V gene (reference sequence). V was pared by 7 bases and J by 3 bases, with 16 bases between. CDR3: CASTVHRGVYEQYF. DNA of the CDR3: TGTGCCAGTACCGTCCATAGGGGGGTCTACGAGCAGTACTTC.

The rearrangement uses TRBV24-1 and TRBJ2-3; TRBD2 matches 9 bases. With 3 bases clipped from V and 5 bases from J, the junction kept 5 bases outside the gene matches. The CDR3 is made up of 15 amino acids. Germline V gives CDR1 KGHDR, CDR2 SFDVKD. DNA for the CDR3: TGTGCCACCAGTGATGGCGGGGGGGCCGGAGATACGCAGTATTTT. It translates to CATSDGGGAGDTQYF.

The gene calls are TRBV6-5 and TRBJ1-1, with a weak D call TRBD1 (6 bases). CDR1 MNHEY and CDR2 SVGAGI come from the germline V gene. CDR3 length equals 13 residues. Trimming stripped 4 bases from V and 5 bases from J, with 11 bases between. The CDR3 sequence: CASSSGVGTEAFF. In nucleotides, the CDR3 is TGTGCCAGCAGTTCAGGGGTGGGGACTGAAGCTTTCTTT.

In its sample, this clone was seen a few times. The chain carries TRBV6-5 and TRBJ1-4, with no clear D. V was cut by 10 bases and J by 6 bases, with 12 bases left in between. The CDR3 totals 12 residues. The germline gives CDR1 MNHEY, CDR2 SVGAGI. This CDR3 is CATRGKDEKLFF. In nucleotides, the CDR3 is TGTGCCACCAGAGGGAAGGATGAAAAACTGTTTTTT.

J is TRBJ1-3 and V is TRBV15, with D hard to call. The CDR3 is 14 amino acids. Deletions cut 1 base from V and 0 bases from J, with 4 bases between. Germline CDR1 reads LNHNV; CDR2 reads YYDKDF (reference sequence). As DNA, the CDR3 is TGTGCCACCAGCAGAGGGGACTCTGGAAACACCATATATTTT. Translating gives CATSRGDSGNTIYF.

V is TRBV15 and J is TRBJ2-7, with D perhaps TRBD2 (5 bases). The germline V and J ends were trimmed by 0 bases and 5 bases, with 8 bases remaining between them. Germline V lookup: CDR1 LNHNV, CDR2 YYDKDF (reference sequence). The CDR3 extends over 13 amino acids. Here the CDR3 reads CATSRDRGHEQYF. Written as DNA, the CDR3 is TGTGCCACCAGCAGAGATAGAGGGCACGAGCAGTACTTC.

The chain has TRBV6-1 and TRBJ1-2; D ambiguous. Trimming shortened V by 2 bases and J by 8 bases, and 15 bases separated the two germline ends. The CDR3 runs to 14 residues. Germline CDR1 and CDR2: MNHNS and SASEGT. CDR3 in DNA: TGTGCCAGCAGTGAACTGAACATAGGGAACGGCTACACCTTC. It codes for CASSELNIGNGYTF.

The J gene is TRBJ2-7, the V gene TRBV6-5; D tentatively fits TRBD1 or TRBD2 (6 bases each). Trimming cost V 2 bases and J 5 bases, with 13 bases left between them. The CDR3 has 14 amino acids. Germline V gene sequence: CDR1 MNHEY, CDR2 SVGAGI. CDR3 DNA: TGTGCCAGCAGTTACCGTTGGGGGGCGCACGAGCAGTACTTC. It specifies CASSYRWGAHEQYF.

The V gene is TRBV27, the J gene TRBJ2-1, with D tentatively TRBD1 (5 bases). V lost 4 bases to trimming and J lost 0 bases, with 10 bases between them. CDR3 length: 15 amino acids. Germline loops: CDR1 MNHEY, CDR2 SMNVEV (reference sequence). The CDR3 is CASSYRTSSYNEQFF. The CDR3 DNA sequence: TGTGCCAGCAGTTATAGGACAAGCTCCTACAATGAGCAGTTCTTC.

The chain links TRBV27 to TRBJ1-5, with no clear D. CDR1 is MNHEY, CDR2 SMNVEV, per germline (reference sequence). The germline V and J ends were trimmed by 8 bases and 1 base, with 12 bases remaining between them. The CDR3 extends over 14 amino acids. The CDR3 sequence is CASRQAESNQPQHF. DNA of the CDR3: TGTGCCAGCCGCCAGGCGGAAAGCAATCAGCCCCAGCATTTT.

This rearrangement joins TRBV6-2 or TRBV6-3 to TRBJ1-1; 7 bases line up with TRBD1. Germline values: CDR1 MNHEY, CDR2 SVGEGT. V was clipped by 4 bases and J by 12 bases; unmatched bases: 20. The CDR3 has 16 residues. The CDR3 coding sequence is TGTGCCAGCAGTTCTACGAACTCCGGGACAGTTCTCTTAACTTTCTTT. It yields the protein CASSSTNSGTVLLTFF.

Note on this clone: Other DNA sequences in this sample translate to the same CDR3. This chain joins TRBV27 and TRBJ2-3, with D unresolved. Germline lookup yields CDR1 MNHEY and CDR2 SMNVEV (reference sequence). This CDR3 is 11 amino acids long. With 6 bases removed from V and 6 bases from J, the gap between germline ends came to 7 bases. The CDR3: CASSLGDTQYF. CDR3 DNA: TGTGCCAGCAGCCTAGGGGATACGCAGTATTTT.

The rearrangement links TRBV5-1 to TRBJ2-1; D is undetermined. The CDR3 runs 12 residues. V dropped 5 bases and J dropped 4 bases, with 7 bases sitting between them. The germline V gene has CDR1 SGHRS and CDR2 YFSETQ. The CDR3 DNA sequence: TGCGCCAGCAGGGCTAGTTACAATGAGCAGTTCTTC. This codes for CASRASYNEQFF.

The table lists this clone with a few counts. The chain employs TRBV10-2 and TRBJ1-5; maybe TRBD1 (5 bases). V gave up 0 bases and J gave up 6 bases, with 12 bases separating them. CDR3 size: 15 residues. Germline V gives CDR1 WSHSY, CDR2 SAAADI. The CDR3 DNA reads as TGCGCCAGCAGTGAGTCCGCTAGGGGTGGTCAGCCCCAGCATTTT. It yields the protein CASSESARGGQPQHF.

The chain recombines TRBV30 with TRBJ2-1, with TRBD2 matching 7 bases. With 2 bases clipped from V and 0 bases from J, the junction kept 1 base outside the gene matches. Germline V gene data show CDR1 as GTSNPN and CDR2 as SVGIG (reference sequence). CDR3 length: 14 residues. The chain's CDR3 is CAWSSGGSYNEQFF. As DNA, the CDR3 is TGTGCCTGGAGTTCGGGGGGCTCCTACAATGAGCAGTTCTTC. Combining the CDR3 with reference TRBV30 and TRBJ2-1 gives the whole variable domain SQTIHQWPATLVQPVGSPLSLECTVEGTSNPNLYWYRQAAGRGLQLLFYSVGIGQISSEVPQNLSASRPQDRQFILSSKKLLLSDSGFYLCAWSSGGSYNEQFFGPGTRLTVL.

The gene calls are TRBV5-1 and TRBJ1-4; possibly TRBD1 for D (6 bases). V shed 5 bases and J shed 0 bases, with 17 bases lying between them. Germline V gives CDR1 SGHRS, CDR2 YFSETQ. The CDR3 runs 17 residues. The CDR3 coding sequence is TGCGCCAGCAGGTCATCCCCGGCAGGGGCAACTAATGAAAAACTGTTTTTT. Translation: CASRSSPAGATNEKLFF.

The rearrangement joins TRBV27 to TRBJ2-1; 9 bases align to TRBD1. The ends lost 2 bases at V and 4 bases at J; junction bases unmatched: 3. Germline CDR1 reads MNHEY; CDR2 reads SMNVEV (reference sequence). The CDR3 runs to 15 residues. The CDR3 spells CASSLGQGIYNEQFF. The CDR3 DNA reads as TGTGCCAGCAGTTTAGGACAGGGGATATACAATGAGCAGTTCTTC.

The rearrangement joins TRBV7-3 to TRBJ2-2; D is ambiguous. Germline V gene data show CDR1 as SGHTA and CDR2 as FQGTGA. The CDR3 spans 16 residues. V was cut by 8 bases and J by 0 bases, with 16 bases left in between. CDR3 nucleotide sequence: TGTGCCAGCCAAGGACGGGTCGAGACGAACACCGGGGAGCTGTTTTTT. Protein: CASQGRVETNTGELFF.

This chain uses TRBV10-3 with TRBJ1-5; TRBD1 matches at 10 bases. V trimming: 8 bases; J trimming: 5 bases; junction bases outside the gene matches: 0. CDR3 length equals 12 residues. Germline lookup yields CDR1 ENHRY and CDR2 SYGVKD. CDR3 bases: TGTGCCATCGGGACAGGGGATCAGCCCCAGCATTTT. Amino acid sequence: CAIGTGDQPQHF.

The rearrangement joins TRBV18 to TRBJ1-5; D is possibly TRBD1 (5 bases). Germline-derived CDR1 and CDR2 are KGHSH and LQKENI. The CDR3 contains 13 residues. V lost 9 bases and J lost 3, with 12 bases in between. The CDR3 is CASSRQPNQPQHF. The CDR3 DNA follows: TGTGCCAGTTCCAGACAGCCCAATCAGCCCCAGCATTTT.